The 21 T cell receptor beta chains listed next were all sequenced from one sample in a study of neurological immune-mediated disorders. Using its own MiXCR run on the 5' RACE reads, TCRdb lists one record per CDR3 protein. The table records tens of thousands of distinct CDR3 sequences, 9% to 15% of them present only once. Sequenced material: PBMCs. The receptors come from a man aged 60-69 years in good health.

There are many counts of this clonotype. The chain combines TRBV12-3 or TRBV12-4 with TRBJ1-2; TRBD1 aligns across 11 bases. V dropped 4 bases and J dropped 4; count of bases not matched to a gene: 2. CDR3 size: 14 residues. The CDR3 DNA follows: TGTGCCAGCAGTTCGGGACAGGGGGGCTATGGCTACACCTTC. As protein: CASSSGQGGYGYTF.

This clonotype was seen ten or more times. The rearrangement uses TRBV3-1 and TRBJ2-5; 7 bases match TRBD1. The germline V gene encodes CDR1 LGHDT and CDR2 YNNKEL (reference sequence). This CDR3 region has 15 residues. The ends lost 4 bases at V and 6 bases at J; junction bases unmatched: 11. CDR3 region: CASSRRGQDNKTQYF. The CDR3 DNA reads TGTGCCAGCAGCCGAAGGGGGCAGGACAACAAGACCCAGTACTTC.

CDR3 sequence reads: CASSAWSETDTQYF. For the CDR3, the DNA is TGTGCCAGCAGTGCTTGGAGCGAGACAGATACGCAGTATTTT. The V and J genes are TRBV2 and TRBJ2-3; D gene ambiguous. CDR3 length: 14 residues. CDR1 is SNHLY and CDR2 is FYNNEI in the germline V gene. V was trimmed by 4 bases and J by 3 bases, leaving 11 bases between them. The full variable domain, completed using reference TRBV2 and TRBJ2-3, is EPEVTQTPSHQVTQMGQEVILRCVPISNHLYFYWYRQILGQKVEFLVSFYNNEISEKSEIFDDQFSVERPDGSNFTLKIRSTKLEDSAMYFCASSAWSETDTQYFGPGTRLTVL.

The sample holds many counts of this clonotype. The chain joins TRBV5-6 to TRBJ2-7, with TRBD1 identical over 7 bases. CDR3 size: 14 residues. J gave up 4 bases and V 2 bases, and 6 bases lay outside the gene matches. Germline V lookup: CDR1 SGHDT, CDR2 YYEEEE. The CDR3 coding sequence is TGTGCCAGCAGCTTTACCGGGACAGCGTACGAGCAGTACTTC. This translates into CASSFTGTAYEQYF.

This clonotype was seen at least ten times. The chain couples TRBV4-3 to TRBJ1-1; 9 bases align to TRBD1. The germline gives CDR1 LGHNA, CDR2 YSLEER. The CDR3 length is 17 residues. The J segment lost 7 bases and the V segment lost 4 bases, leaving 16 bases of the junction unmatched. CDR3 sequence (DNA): TGCGCCAGCAGCCGAAAGGGACAGGGAAGTAAGGGGAATGAAGCTTTCTTT. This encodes CASSRKGQGSKGNEAFF.

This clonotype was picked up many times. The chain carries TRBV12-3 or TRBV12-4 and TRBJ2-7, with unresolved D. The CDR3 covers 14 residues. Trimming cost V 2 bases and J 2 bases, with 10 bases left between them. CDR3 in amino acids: CASSLSSPPYEQYF. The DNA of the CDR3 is TGTGCCAGCAGTTTATCCTCTCCCCCCTACGAGCAGTACTTC.

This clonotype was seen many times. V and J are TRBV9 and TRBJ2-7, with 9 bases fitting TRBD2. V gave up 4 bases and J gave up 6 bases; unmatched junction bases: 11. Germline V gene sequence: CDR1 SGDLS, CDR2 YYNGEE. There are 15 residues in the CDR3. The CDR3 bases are TGTGCCAGCAGCCCCGGGACTAGCCTCCTCGGCGAGCAGTACTTC. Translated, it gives CASSPGTSLLGEQYF.

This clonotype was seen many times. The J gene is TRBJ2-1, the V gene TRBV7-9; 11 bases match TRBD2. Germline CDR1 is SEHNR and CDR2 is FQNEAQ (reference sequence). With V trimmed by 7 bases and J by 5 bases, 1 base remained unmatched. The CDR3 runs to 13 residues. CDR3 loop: CASTSGRNNEQFF. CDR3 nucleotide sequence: TGTGCCAGCACTAGCGGGAGGAACAATGAGCAGTTCTTC.

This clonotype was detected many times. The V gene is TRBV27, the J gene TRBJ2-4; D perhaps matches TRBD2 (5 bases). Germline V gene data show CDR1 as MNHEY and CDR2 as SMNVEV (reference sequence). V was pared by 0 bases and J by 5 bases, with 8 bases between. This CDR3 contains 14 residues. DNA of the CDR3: TGTGCCAGCAGTTTATCGAGGGTAGAAAACATTCAGTACTTC. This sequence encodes CASSLSRVENIQYF.

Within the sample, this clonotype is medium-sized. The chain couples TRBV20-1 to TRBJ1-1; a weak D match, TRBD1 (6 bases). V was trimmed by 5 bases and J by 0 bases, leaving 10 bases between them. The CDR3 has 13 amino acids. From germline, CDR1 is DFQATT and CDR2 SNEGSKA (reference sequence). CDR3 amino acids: CSAPRGLNTEAFF. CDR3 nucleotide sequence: TGCAGTGCTCCCAGGGGATTGAACACTGAAGCTTTCTTT.

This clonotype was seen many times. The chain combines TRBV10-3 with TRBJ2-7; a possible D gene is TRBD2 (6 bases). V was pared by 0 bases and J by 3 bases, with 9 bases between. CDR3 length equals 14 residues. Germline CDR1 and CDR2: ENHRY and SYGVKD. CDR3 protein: CAISESGGSYEQYF. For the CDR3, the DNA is TGTGCCATCAGTGAGTCGGGGGGTAGCTACGAGCAGTACTTC.

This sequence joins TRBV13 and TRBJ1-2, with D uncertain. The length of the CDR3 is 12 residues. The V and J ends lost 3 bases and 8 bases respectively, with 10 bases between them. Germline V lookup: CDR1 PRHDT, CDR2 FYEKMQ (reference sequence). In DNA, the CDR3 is TGTGCCAGCAGCTTGGACCTCACCGGCTACACCTTC. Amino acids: CASSLDLTGYTF.

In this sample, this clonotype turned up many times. The CDR3 is CSAASGRGGYNEQFF. In DNA form, the CDR3 reads TGCAGTGCTGCTAGCGGGAGAGGGGGCTACAATGAGCAGTTCTTC. The J gene is TRBJ2-1, the V gene TRBV20-1, with 10 bases identical to TRBD2. This CDR3 spans 15 amino acids. Germline-derived CDR1 and CDR2 are DFQATT and SNEGSKA (reference sequence). J lost 3 bases, V lost 5 bases, and 7 bases had no gene match.

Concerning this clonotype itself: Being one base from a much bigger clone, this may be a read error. The CDR3 nucleotides read TGTGCCAGCAGATTGAGAGGGGGCAGCGCACCCCTCCACTTT. Translating gives CASRLRGGSAPLHF. The rearrangement uses TRBV6-5 and TRBJ1-6, with 7 bases matching TRBD1. The CDR3 covers 14 residues. After removal of 6 bases from V and 11 bases from J, the junction contained 10 bases not matched to a gene. Germline V lookup: CDR1 MNHEY, CDR2 SVGAGI.

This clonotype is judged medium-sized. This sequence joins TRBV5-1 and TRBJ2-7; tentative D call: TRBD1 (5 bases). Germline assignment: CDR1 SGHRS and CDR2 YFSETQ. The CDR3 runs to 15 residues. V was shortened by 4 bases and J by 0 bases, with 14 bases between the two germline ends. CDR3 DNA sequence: TGCGCCAGCAGCCGGACATCCGTGAGCTCCTACGAGCAGTACTTC. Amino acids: CASSRTSVSSYEQYF. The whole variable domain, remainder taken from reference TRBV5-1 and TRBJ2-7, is KAGVTQTPRYLIKTRGQQVTLSCSPISGHRSVSWYQQTPGQGLQFLFEYFSETQRNKGNFPGRFSGRQFSNSRSEMNVSTLELGDSALYLCASSRTSVSSYEQYFGPGTRLTVT.

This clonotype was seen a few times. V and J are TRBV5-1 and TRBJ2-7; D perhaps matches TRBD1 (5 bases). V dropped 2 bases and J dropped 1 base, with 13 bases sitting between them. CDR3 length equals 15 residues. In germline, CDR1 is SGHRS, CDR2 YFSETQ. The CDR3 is CASSFEGVRSYEQYF. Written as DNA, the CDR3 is TGCGCCAGCAGCTTCGAAGGGGTGAGGTCCTACGAGCAGTACTTC.

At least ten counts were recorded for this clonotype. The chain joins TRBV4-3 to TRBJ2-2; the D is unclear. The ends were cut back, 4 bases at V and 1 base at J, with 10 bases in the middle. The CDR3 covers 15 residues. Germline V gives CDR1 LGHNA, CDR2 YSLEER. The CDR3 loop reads CASSPRTENTGELFF. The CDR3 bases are TGCGCCAGCAGCCCCCGGACCGAGAACACCGGGGAGCTGTTTTTT.

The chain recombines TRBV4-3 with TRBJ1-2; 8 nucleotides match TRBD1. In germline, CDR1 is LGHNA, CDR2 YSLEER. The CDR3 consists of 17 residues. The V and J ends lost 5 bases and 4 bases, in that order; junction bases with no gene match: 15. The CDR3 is CASSEIPDRVDIYGYTF. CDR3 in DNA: TGCGCCAGCAGCGAAATCCCGGACAGGGTGGATATCTATGGCTACACCTTC.

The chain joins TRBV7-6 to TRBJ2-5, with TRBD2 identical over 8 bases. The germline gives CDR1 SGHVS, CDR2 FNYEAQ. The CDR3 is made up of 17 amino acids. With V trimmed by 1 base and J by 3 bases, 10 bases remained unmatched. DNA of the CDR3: TGTGCCAGCAGCTTAGTTTATGCTATTAGCGGGGAAGAGACCCAGTACTTC. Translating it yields CASSLVYAISGEETQYF.

Written as DNA, the CDR3 is TGTGCCAGCACCGCGATAGGGACTAATGAAAAACTGTTTTTT. It specifies CASTAIGTNEKLFF. The chain employs TRBV2 and TRBJ1-4, with D uncertain. This CDR3 is built from 14 residues. Germline V lookup: CDR1 SNHLY, CDR2 FYNNEI. Trimming took 7 bases from V and 2 from J, leaving 11 bases between them.

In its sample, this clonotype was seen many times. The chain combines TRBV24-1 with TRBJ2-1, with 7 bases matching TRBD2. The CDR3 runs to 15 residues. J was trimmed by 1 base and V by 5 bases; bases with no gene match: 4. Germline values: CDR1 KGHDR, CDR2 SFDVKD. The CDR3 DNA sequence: TGTGCCACCAGTGGCGGGGGACCTTCCTACAATGAGCAGTTCTTC. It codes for CATSGGGPSYNEQFF.